A selection of T cell receptor beta chains follows, all from one sample in a study of T-cell reconstitution after alpha-beta-depleted transplantation in children. TCRdb re-called the PCR reads with MiXCR, one entry per CDR3 protein. Of 200,000 to 250,000 distinct CDR3 sequences in the sample, approximately 10% are singletons; the top ten hold 28%. Sequenced here: PBMCs, sampled before TCRalphabeta/CD19-depleted stem cell transplant. These receptors were taken from a child younger than two with acute myeloid leukemia, due to receive a stem cell transplant. CDR3s include the opening cysteine and the closing phenylalanine or tryptophan. Rows may omit the clone size; those that give it use once, few, many or a size class.

j_gene,abundance,v_gene,CDR3aa
TRBJ1-2,few,TRBV7-3,CASSPWTGGEDGYTF
TRBJ2-7,many,TRBV27,CASSLTPTSGQFPYEQYF
TRBJ2-7,many,TRBV5-1,CASSLAPTSGYEQYF
TRBJ2-5,few,TRBV2,CARSFGSTPAPFQETQYF
TRBJ1-1,many,TRBV25-1,CASSEWAENTEAFF
TRBJ2-2,many,TRBV5-1,CASSTERGGQSGELFF
TRBJ2-2,many,TRBV5-1,CASTRTGGDTGELFF
TRBJ1-6,-,TRBV7-9,CASTLTQGAASPLHF
TRBJ2-4,many,TRBV5-1,CASSLEGDIQYF
TRBJ2-1,many,TRBV5-1,CASSSPGGHEQFF
TRBJ1-2,many,TRBV2,CASTHTEAYGYTF
TRBJ2-3,-,TRBV4-1,CASSQEGLAGVDTQYF
TRBJ2-1,many,TRBV4-3,CASSPIGLGEQFF
TRBJ2-3,many,TRBV7-2,CASSLMGWGDTQYF
TRBJ2-3,many,TRBV5-5,CASSRTGAGEGNTQYF
TRBJ2-1,many,TRBV7-3,CASSPGPPGDEQFF
TRBJ2-1,many,TRBV5-1,CASSLPGQGNLEQFF
TRBJ2-3,many,TRBV20-1,CSAIPRTSGDTQYF
TRBJ2-1,many,TRBV5-6,CASSLGQGTSSYNEQFF
TRBJ2-1,many,TRBV7-2,CASSLTSGRGHNEQFF
TRBJ2-3,-,TRBV4-1,CASSQERGLARTDTQYF
TRBJ2-1,many,TRBV20-1,CSPRSSYNEQFF
TRBJ2-7,many,TRBV28,CASSPGTGAFEQYF
TRBJ2-2,-,TRBV7-6,CASSSSLGEPGELFF
TRBJ1-1,many,TRBV12-3/TRBV12-4,CATTNRGATEAFF
TRBJ2-3,few,TRBV28,CASSLPPWADTQYF
TRBJ2-7,many,TRBV29-1,CSVKWDWQLDYEQYF
TRBJ2-1,many,TRBV28,CASISGGLAGVNEQFF
TRBJ1-4,many,TRBV4-3,CASSQFGTGEGEKLFF
TRBJ2-6,many,TRBV6-1,CASFSGFSGANVLTF
TRBJ1-5,many,TRBV28,CASSFGGGSSNQPQHF
TRBJ1-1,many,TRBV7-9,CASSSREGEAFF
TRBJ2-3,many,TRBV6-5,CASSYNSAGGTDTQYF
TRBJ2-7,many,TRBV7-2,CASSFHLPYEQYF
TRBJ2-3,many,TRBV28,CASRLSSHTDTQYF
TRBJ1-3,-,TRBV30,CAWSSRPGNTIYF
TRBJ1-2,-,TRBV5-8,CASSSNRAPDYGYTF
TRBJ2-3,many,TRBV5-1,CASSFPGEDTQYF
TRBJ2-7,many,TRBV20-1,CSACSIAGGSYEQYF
TRBJ1-5,-,TRBV28,CASSLSGQPQHF
TRBJ1-5,many,TRBV5-1,CASSLEGGQRQPQHF